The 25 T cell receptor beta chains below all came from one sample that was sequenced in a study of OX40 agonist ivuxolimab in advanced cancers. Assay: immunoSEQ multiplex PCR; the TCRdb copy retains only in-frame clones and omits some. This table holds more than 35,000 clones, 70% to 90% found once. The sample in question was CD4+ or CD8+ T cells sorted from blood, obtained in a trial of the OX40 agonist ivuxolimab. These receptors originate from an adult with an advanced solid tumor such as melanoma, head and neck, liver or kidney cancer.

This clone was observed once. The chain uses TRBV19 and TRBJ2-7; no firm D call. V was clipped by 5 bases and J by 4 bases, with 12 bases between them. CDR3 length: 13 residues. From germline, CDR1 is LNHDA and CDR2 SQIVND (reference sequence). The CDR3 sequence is CASSSGPAYEQYF. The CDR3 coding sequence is TGTGCCAGTAGTTCCGGGCCCGCTTACGAGCAGTACTTC.

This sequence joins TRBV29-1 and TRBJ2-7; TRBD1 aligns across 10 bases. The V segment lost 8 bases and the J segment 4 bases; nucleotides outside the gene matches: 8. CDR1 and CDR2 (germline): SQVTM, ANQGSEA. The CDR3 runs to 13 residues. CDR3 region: CSIRVDRGYEQYF. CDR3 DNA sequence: TGCAGCATCAGAGTGGACAGGGGGTACGAGCAGTACTTC.

CDR3 bases: TGTGCCAGCAGAGCCGGGACAGGGGTTACTTCACCCCTCCACTTT. This translates into CASRAGTGVTSPLHF. The chain recombines TRBV13 with TRBJ1-6, with 10 bases lining up with TRBD1. Germline CDR1 and CDR2: PRHDT and FYEKMQ (reference sequence). The CDR3 spans 15 residues. V gave up 6 bases and J gave up 9 bases; unmatched junction bases: 8. Using reference TRBV13 and TRBJ1-6 for the parts outside the CDR3, the full variable domain is AAGVIQSPRHLIKEKRETATLKCYPIPRHDTVYWYQQGPGQDPQFLISFYEKMQSDKGSIPDRFSAQQFSDYHSELNMSSLELGDSALYFCASRAGTGVTSPLHFGNGTRLTVT.

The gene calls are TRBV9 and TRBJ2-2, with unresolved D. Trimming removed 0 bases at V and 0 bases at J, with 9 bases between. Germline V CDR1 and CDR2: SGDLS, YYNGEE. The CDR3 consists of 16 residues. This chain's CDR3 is CASSVEYATNTGELFF. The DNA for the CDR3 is TGTGCCAGCAGCGTAGAGTACGCTACGAACACCGGGGAGCTGTTTTTT.

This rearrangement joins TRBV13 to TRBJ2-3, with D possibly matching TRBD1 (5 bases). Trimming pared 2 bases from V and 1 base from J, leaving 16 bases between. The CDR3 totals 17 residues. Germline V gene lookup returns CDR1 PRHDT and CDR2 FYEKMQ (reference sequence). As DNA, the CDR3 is TGTGCCAGCAGCTTATTGGCTAGGGGCCAACGCACAGATACGCAGTATTTT. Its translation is CASSLLARGQRTDTQYF.

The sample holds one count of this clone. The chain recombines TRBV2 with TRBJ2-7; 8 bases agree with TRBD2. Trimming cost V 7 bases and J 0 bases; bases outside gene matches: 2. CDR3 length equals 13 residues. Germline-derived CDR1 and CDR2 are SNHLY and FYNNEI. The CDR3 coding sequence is TGTGCCAGCACCGGGGGGGGCTCCTACGAGCAGTACTTC. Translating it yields CASTGGGSYEQYF.

CDR3 nucleotide sequence: TGTGCCAGCAGCCCTAGCGGGGGGCTATCCTACGAGCAGTACTTC. As protein: CASSPSGGLSYEQYF. The chain recombines TRBV9 with TRBJ2-7, with 11 nucleotides matching TRBD2. V lost 4 bases to trimming and J lost 1 base; unmatched junction nucleotides: 4. Germline V gene sequence: CDR1 SGDLS, CDR2 YYNGEE. The CDR3 has 15 residues.

The CDR3 region is CASSSGGPYNEQFF. The CDR3 nucleotides read TGTGCCAGCTCTAGCGGGGGCCCTTACAATGAGCAGTTCTTC. The V gene is TRBV27, the J gene TRBJ2-1; 10 positions match TRBD2. The CDR3 spans 14 residues. V dropped 8 bases and J dropped 4; count of bases not matched to a gene: 5. Per the germline V gene, CDR1 is MNHEY and CDR2 is SMNVEV (reference sequence).

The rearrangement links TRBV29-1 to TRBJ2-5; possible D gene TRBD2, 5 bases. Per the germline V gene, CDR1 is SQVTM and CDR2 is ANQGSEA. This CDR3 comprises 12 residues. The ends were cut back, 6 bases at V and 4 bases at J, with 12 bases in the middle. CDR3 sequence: CSVPVAGETQYF. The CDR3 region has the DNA TGCAGCGTACCCGTCGCGGGAGAGACCCAGTACTTC.

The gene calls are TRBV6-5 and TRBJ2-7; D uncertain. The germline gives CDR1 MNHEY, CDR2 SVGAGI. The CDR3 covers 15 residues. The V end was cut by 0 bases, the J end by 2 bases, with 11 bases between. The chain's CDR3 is CASSYSEGPAYEQYF. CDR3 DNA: TGTGCCAGCAGTTACTCAGAAGGGCCTGCCTACGAGCAGTACTTC.

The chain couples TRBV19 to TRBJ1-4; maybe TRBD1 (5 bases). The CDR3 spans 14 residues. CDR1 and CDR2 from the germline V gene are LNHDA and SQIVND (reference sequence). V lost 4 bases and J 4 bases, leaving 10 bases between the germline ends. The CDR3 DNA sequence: TGTGCCAGTAGTACGGGACGGGGTAATGAAAAACTGTTTTTT. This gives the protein CASSTGRGNEKLFF. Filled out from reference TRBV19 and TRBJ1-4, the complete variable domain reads DGGITQSPKYLFRKEGQNVTLSCEQNLNHDAMYWYRQDPGQGLRLIYYSQIVNDFQKGDIAEGYSVSREKKESFPLTVTSAQKNPTAFYLCASSTGRGNEKLFFGSGTQLSVL.

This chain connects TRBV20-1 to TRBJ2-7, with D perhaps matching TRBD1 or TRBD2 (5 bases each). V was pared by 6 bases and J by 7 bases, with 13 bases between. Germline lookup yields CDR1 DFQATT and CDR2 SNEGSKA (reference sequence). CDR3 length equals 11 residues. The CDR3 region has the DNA TGCAGTGCCCGAAAAGGGGAGGAGCAGTACTTC. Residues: CSARKGEEQYF.

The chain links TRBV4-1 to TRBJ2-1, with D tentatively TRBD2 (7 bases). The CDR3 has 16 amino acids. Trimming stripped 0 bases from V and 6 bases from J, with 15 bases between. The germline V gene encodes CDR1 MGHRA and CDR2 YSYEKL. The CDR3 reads CASSQDSGGAVNEQFF. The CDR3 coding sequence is TGCGCCAGCAGCCAAGATTCGGGGGGCGCGGTCAATGAGCAGTTCTTC.

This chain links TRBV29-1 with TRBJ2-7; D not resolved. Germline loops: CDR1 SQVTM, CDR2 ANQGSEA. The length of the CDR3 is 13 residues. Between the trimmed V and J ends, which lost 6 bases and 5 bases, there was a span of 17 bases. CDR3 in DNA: TGCAGCGTCGCAAATGGAGTCCGGGACGAGCAGTACTTC. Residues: CSVANGVRDEQYF.

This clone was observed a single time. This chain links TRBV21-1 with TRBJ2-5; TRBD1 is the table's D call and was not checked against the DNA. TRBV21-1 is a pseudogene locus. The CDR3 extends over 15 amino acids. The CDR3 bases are TGTGCCAGCAGCGAGGGACAGGGGGAGGGGGAGACCCAGTACTTC. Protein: CASSEGQGEGETQYF.

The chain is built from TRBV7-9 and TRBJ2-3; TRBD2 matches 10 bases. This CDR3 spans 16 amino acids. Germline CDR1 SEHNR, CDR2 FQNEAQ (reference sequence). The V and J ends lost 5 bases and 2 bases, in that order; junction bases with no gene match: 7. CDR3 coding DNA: TGTGCCAGCAGCCCCCCCCTAGCGGGGGACACAGATACGCAGTATTTT. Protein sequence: CASSPPLAGDTDTQYF.

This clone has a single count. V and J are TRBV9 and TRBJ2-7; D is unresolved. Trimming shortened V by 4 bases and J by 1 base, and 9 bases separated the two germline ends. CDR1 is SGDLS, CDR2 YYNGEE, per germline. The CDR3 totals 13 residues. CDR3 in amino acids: CASSPPRSYEQYF. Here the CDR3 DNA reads TGTGCCAGCAGCCCACCCAGGTCCTACGAGCAGTACTTC.

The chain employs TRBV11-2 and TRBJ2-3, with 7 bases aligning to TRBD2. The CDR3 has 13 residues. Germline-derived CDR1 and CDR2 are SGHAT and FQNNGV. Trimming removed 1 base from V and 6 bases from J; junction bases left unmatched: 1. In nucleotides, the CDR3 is TGTGCCAGCAGCTTAGCACTAGCGGATACGCAGTATTTT. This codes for CASSLALADTQYF.

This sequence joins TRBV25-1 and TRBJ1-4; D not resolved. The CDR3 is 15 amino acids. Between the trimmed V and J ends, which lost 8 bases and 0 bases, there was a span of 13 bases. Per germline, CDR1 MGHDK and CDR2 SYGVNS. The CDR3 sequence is CASSISFATNEKLFF. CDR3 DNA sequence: TGTGCCAGCTCTATTTCATTTGCAACTAATGAAAAACTGTTTTTT.

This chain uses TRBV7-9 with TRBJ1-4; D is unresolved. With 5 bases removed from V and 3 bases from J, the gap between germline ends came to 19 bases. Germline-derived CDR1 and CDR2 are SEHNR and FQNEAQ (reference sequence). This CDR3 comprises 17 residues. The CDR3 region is CASSSLLAGRANEKLFF. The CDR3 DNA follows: TGTGCCAGCAGCAGTTTATTGGCGGGGAGAGCTAATGAAAAACTGTTTTTT.

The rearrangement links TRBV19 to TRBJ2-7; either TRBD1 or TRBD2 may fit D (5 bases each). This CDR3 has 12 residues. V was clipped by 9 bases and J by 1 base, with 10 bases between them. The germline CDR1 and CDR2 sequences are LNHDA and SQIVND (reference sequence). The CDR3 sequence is CASEGNSYEQYF. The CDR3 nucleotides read TGTGCCAGCGAGGGGAATTCCTACGAGCAGTACTTC.

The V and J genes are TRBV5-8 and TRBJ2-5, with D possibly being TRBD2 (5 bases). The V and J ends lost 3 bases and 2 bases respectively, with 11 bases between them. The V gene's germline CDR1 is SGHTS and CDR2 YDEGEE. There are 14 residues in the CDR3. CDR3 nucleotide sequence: TGTGCCAGCAGCTCCCGGTGGAGGCAAGAGACCCAGTACTTC. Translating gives CASSSRWRQETQYF.

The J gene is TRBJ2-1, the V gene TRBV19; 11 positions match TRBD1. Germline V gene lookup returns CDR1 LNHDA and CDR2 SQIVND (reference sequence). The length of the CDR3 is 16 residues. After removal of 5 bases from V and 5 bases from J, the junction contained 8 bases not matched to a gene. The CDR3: CASSPWMGQGDNEQFF. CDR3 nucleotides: TGTGCCAGTAGTCCTTGGATGGGACAGGGGGACAATGAGCAGTTCTTC.

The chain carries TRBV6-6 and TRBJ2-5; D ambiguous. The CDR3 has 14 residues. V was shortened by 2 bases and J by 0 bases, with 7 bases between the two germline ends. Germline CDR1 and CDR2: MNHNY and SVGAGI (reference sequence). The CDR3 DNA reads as TGTGCCAGCAGTTACGACTCGTACCAAGAGACCCAGTACTTC. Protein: CASSYDSYQETQYF.

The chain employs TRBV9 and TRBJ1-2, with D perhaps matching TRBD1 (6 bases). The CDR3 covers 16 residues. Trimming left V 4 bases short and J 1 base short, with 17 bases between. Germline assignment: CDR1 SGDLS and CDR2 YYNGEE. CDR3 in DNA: TGTGCCAGCAGCCCGACCCGGGGGCCCCATAACTATGGCTACACCTTC. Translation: CASSPTRGPHNYGYTF.